This T cell receptor beta chain comes out of a study of PD-1 blockade in classical Hodgkin lymphoma. This clone has more than one count but fewer than ten. Data came from immunoSEQ multiplex PCR; TCRdb stores just in-frame clones and leaves some out. The sample consists of some 50,000 clones, approximately 76% of them appearing once. The time point denotes: cycle 4 day 1 (C4D1), after 6 weeks of nivolumab. Every patient was affected by relapse after autologous stem cell transplantation, while exposure to brentuximab vedotin was not uniform. The CDR3 has 13 residues. V gave up 8 bases and J gave up 0 bases, with 10 bases separating them. Germline lookup yields CDR1 MDHEN and CDR2 SYDVKM.

The chain is built from TRBV28 and TRBJ1-2; D is perhaps TRBD1 (6 bases). The TCR originated in a human donor with classical Hodgkin lymphoma. The sequenced sample was peripheral blood mononuclear cells (PBMCs), obtained before the fourth cycle of nivolumab. CDR3 sequence reads: CASGQPPNYGYTF. The DNA for the CDR3 is TGTGCCAGCGGACAGCCCCCTAACTATGGCTACACCTTC.